This TCR beta chain was recovered during a study of T cells in Graves' hyperthyroidism and ophthalmopathy. Trimming took 0 bases from V and 3 from J, leaving 6 bases between them. Germline loops: CDR1 MNHNS, CDR2 SASEGT. The CDR3 has 15 residues. The source material, RNA transcripts, was used to amplify TCR beta CDR3 regions. Carried out on the TCR CDR3, a first-round RT-PCR used the HTBI primer set. MiXCR was run by TCRdb on the multiplex PCR reads, yielding one entry per CDR3 protein. This sample carries 400,000 to 550,000 distinct CDR3 sequences, approximately 25% of them seen once, and the ten largest clones take about 11%. This clonotype was seen ten or more times.

This clonotype was obtained from a woman in her twenties or thirties with Graves' ophthalmopathy. The sequenced sample consisted of blood. This sequence joins TRBV6-1 and TRBJ1-6, with no clear D. The CDR3 coding sequence is TGTGCCAGCAGTGAAGCGCGCAGCTATAATTCACCCCTCCACTTT. Translation gives CASSEARSYNSPLHF.